These T cell receptor beta chains were read from a single sample in a study of T-cell memory formation after mild COVID-19. TCRdb analysed the 5' RACE reads with MiXCR anew, one entry per CDR3 protein. The table lists 200,000 to 250,000 distinct CDR3 sequences, roughly 17% of them singletons, with approximately 3.5% in the top ten. The sample comprised PBMCs or a T cell subset sorted from them (not recorded which). All receptors come from a man between 18 and 35 years old who had mild COVID-19 (a few samples of this study predate the infection). Cell type and time point are not known. Each CDR3 is given with its conserved first and last residue. A D gene is named only where the DNA matches it firmly. The size of a clone is reported for some rows only, either as once, few or many, or as a class for expanded clones.

d_call	j_call	clone_size	v_call	cdr3_nt	cdr3_aa
TRBD1	TRBJ1-5	few	TRBV5-1	TGCGCCAGCAGTTCGCAGGGGGAAGGACAGCCCCAGCATTTT	CASSSQGEGQPQHF
-	TRBJ2-7	-	TRBV7-2	TGTGCCAGCACCCGTGGGGACGGAACTGCATACGAGCAGTACTTC	CASTRGDGTAYEQYF
-	TRBJ1-3	-	TRBV4-3	TGCGCCAGCAGCCAAGTTTACGGTGGAAACACCATATATTTT	CASSQVYGGNTIYF
-	TRBJ1-6	-	TRBV5-5	TGTGCCAGCAGCTTCTGGACCAACTCCTATAATTCACCCCTCCACTTT	CASSFWTNSYNSPLHF
-	TRBJ1-6	-	TRBV7-9	TGTGCCAGCAGCGCTTCAGGGTATAATTCACCCCTCCACTTT	CASSASGYNSPLHF
-	TRBJ2-1	-	TRBV4-1	TGCGCCAGCAGCCAAGGAACAGGCGCTTCCTACAATGAGCAGTTCTTC	CASSQGTGASYNEQFF
-	TRBJ2-3	many	TRBV2	TGTGCCAGCAGCCCTCTCACTGCCCAAGATACGCAGTATTTT	CASSPLTAQDTQYF
-	TRBJ2-6	few	TRBV6-1	TGTGCCAGTACAAATCAGGGCTCTGGGGCCAACGTCCTGACTTTC	CASTNQGSGANVLTF
-	TRBJ2-3	-	TRBV20-1	TGCAGTGCTAGAGGGCGGGGCACAGATACGCAGTATTTT	CSARGRGTDTQYF
TRBD1	TRBJ2-5	-	TRBV5-1	TGCGCCAGCAGACCGGGACAGGGTTGGCAAGAGACCCAGTACTTC	CASRPGQGWQETQYF
-	TRBJ2-1	few	TRBV5-1	TGCGCCAGCAGCCCCGGGGGAGCCTACAATGAGCAGTTCTTC	CASSPGGAYNEQFF
TRBD1	TRBJ1-4	-	TRBV20-1	TGCAGTGCCAGACAGGGGTTAGGTGATGAAAAACTGTTTTTT	CSARQGLGDEKLFF
-	TRBJ1-5	few	TRBV20-1	TGCAGTGCTAGAGAGGTGGTGGGATCCGTTAGCAATCAGCCCCAGCATTTT	CSAREVVGSVSNQPQHF
TRBD1	TRBJ1-1	-	TRBV5-1	TGCGCCAGCAGCTTGCCCCAAGGACAGGGCCCCGAAGCTTTCTTT	CASSLPQGQGPEAFF
-	TRBJ2-4	few	TRBV19	TGTGCCAGTGGGCGAGGGGGCATTCAGTACTTC	CASGRGGIQYF
-	TRBJ1-2	few	TRBV7-2	TGTGCCAGCAGCTTTAATCCAGGGGATGGCTACACCTTC	CASSFNPGDGYTF
-	TRBJ1-5	few	TRBV24-1	TGTGCCACCAGTGAGGCAGGGAAATATCAGCCCCAGCATTTT	CATSEAGKYQPQHF
-	TRBJ2-2	-	TRBV11-3	TGTGCCAGCAGCTTAGATTTCCGGAACACCGGGGAGCTGTTTTTT	CASSLDFRNTGELFF
-	TRBJ2-2	-	TRBV7-2	TGTGCCAGCGCTTTGAACACCGGGGAGCTGTTTTTT	CASALNTGELFF
-	TRBJ2-1	few	TRBV5-4	TGTGCCAGCAGCTCTCCCGGGAGTGCGAATGAGCAGTTCTTC	CASSSPGSANEQFF
TRBD1	TRBJ2-2	-	TRBV12-3/TRBV12-4	TGTGCCAGCAGAGAACAGGGGACCGGGGAGCTGTTTTTT	CASREQGTGELFF
-	TRBJ2-5	few	TRBV6-2/TRBV6-3	TGTGCCAGCAGTGCCGGGGAAGGGGAGACCCAGTACTTC	CASSAGEGETQYF
-	TRBJ1-2	-	TRBV5-1	TGCGCCAGCAGCTTGGGGCGCGCGACGCGAAACTATGGCTACACCTTC	CASSLGRATRNYGYTF
-	TRBJ1-1	-	TRBV11-2	TGTGCCAGCAGCACCACAAGGAACACTGAAGCTTTCTTT	CASSTTRNTEAFF
TRBD1	TRBJ1-1	few	TRBV6-5	TGTGCCAGCAGGCCGGGACAGGGATCCACTGAAGCTTTCTTT	CASRPGQGSTEAFF
-	TRBJ1-3	few	TRBV4-2	TGTGCCAGCAGCCCCAGTCCGGGGAGCTTCTCTGGAAACACCATATATTTT	CASSPSPGSFSGNTIYF